Reported below is one TCR beta chain. Relative to the germline gene, one junction end is altered; a read error may explain this. This sample is part of a study of T-cell reconstitution after alpha-beta-depleted transplantation in children. Preparation of the TCRbeta library used unique molecular identifiers. TCRdb reanalysed the PCR reads using MiXCR and keeps one entry per CDR3 protein. The table lists around 370,000 distinct CDR3 sequences, 10% of them singletons, with 2.4% in the top ten. The sequence was obtained from a human donor who donated a stem cell graft to a child with acute lymphoblastic leukemia. The source material was PBMCs from the stem cell graft donor, sampled from the stem cell graft.

As DNA, the CDR3 is TGCAGCGTTGAAGATCTCGTCGTCTTC. Its protein is CSVEDLVVF. The gene calls are TRBV29-1 and TRBJ2-1; D is unclear. The CDR3 is made up of 9 amino acids. Germline V lookup: CDR1 SQVTM, CDR2 ANQGSEA.